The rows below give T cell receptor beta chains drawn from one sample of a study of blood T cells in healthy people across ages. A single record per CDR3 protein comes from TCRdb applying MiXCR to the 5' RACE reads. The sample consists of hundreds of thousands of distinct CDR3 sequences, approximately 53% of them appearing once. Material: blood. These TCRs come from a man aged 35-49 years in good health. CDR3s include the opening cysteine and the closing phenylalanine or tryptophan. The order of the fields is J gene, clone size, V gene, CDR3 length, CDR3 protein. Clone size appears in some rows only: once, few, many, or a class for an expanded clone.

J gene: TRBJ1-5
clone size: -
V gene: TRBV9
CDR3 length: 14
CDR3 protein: CASSVGAGNQPQHF

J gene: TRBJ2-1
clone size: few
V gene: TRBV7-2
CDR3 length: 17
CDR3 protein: CASSNPTGLAGTNEQFF

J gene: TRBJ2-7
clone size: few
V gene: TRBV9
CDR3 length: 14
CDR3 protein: CASSVAGGPYEQYF

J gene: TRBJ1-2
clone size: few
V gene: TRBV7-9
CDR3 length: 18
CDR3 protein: CASTGGRKDLGRGYGYTF

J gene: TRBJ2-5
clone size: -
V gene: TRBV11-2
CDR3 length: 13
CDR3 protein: CASSSERVETQYF

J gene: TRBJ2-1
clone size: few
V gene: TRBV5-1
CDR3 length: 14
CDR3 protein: CASAVAGGSNEQFF

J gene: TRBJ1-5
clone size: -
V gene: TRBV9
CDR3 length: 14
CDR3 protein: CASSVGGQGQPQHF

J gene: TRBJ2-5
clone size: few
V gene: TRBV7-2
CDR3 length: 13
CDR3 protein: CASSREDGETQYF

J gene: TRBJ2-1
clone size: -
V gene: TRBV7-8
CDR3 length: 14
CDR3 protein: CASSPDRGPQEQFF

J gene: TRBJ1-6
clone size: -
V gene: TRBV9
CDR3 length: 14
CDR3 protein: CASSEGTANSPLHF

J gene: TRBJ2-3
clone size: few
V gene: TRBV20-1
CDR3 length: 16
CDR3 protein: CSARDPQRWSTDTQYF

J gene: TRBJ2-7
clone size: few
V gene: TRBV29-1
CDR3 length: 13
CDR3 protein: CSVARSTTYEQYF

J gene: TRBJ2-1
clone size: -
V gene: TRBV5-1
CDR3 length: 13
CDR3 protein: CAGSLGEAREQFF

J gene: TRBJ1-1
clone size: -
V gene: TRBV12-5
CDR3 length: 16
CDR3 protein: CASGLTRRGGNTEAFF

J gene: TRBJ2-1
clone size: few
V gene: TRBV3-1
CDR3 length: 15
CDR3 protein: CASSLPGQGSNEQFF

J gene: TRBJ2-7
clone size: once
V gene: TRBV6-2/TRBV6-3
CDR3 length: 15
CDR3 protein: CASTRGRGSDYEQYF

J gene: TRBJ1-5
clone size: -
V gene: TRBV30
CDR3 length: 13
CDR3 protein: CAWSDREFQPQHF

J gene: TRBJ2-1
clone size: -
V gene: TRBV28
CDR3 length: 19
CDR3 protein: CASSLTSVGLYSSYNEQFF

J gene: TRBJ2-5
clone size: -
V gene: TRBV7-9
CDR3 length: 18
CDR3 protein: CASSTFPSRDSLWETQYF

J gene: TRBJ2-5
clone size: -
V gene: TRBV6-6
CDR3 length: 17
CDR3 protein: CASSSQGASPGMETQYF

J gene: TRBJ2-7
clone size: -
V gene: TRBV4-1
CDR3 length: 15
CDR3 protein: CASSRDEGGPYEQYF

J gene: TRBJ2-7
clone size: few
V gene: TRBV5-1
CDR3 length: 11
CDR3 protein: CASSSGPEQYF

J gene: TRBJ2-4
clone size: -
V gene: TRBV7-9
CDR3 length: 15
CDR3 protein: CASSARRDSKNIQYF

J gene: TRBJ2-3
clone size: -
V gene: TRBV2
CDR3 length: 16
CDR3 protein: CASSEWVRTSTDTQYF

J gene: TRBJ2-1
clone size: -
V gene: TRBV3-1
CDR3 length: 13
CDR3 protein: CASSQDRRYEQFF

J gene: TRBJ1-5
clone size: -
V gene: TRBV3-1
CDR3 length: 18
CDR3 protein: CASSPGQGGRFDNQPQHF

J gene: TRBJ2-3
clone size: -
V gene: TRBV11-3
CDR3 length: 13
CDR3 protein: CASSAFGPDTQYF

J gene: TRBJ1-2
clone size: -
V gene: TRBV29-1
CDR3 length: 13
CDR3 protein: CSVESGEDYGYTF

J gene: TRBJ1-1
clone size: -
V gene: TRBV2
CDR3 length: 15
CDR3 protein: CASRKLQGAGTEAFF

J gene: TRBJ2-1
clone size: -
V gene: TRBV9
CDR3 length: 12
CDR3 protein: CASGSSRNEQFF

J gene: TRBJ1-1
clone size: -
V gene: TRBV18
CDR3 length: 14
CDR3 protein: CASSPSDGNSEAFF

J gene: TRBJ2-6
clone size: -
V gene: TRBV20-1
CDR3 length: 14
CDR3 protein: CSAPLATGANVLTF

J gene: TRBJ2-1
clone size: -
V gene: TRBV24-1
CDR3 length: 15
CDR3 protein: CATREQGMGYNEQFF

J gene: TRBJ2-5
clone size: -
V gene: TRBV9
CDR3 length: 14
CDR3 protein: CASSVTGRAETQYF

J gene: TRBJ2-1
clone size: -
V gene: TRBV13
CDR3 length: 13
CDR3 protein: CASSSSAGRGQFF

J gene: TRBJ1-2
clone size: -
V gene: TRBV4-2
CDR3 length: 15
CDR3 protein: CASSPPRDRGNGYTF

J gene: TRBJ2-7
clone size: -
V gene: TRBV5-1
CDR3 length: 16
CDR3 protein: CASSPTPRDSNYEQYF

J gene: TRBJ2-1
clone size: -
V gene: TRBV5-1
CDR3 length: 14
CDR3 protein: CASNPGPTCNEQFF

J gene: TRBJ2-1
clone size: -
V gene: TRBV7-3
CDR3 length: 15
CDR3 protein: CASSPPGTGQDEQFF

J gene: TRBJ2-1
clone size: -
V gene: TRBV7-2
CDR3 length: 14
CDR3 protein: CASSLNRLANEQFF

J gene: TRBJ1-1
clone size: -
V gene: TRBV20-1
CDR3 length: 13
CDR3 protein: CSARVQGGSKAFF

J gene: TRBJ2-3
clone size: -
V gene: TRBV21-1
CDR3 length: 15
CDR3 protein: CASSKGGGPEDTQYF

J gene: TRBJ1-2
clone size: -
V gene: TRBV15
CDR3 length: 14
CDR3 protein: CATSNQGLGYGYTF

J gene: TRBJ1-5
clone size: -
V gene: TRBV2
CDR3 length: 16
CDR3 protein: CASSGLGQVSNQPQHF

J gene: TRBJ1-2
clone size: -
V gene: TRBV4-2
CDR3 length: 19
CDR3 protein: CASSQDQFRTNNPNYGYTF

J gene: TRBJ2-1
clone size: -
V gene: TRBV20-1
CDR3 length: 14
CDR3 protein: CSARSGLAGGEQFF